The clone carrying this T cell receptor (beta chain) appeared once. The antigen is unknown. Germline CDR1 reads MNHEY; CDR2 reads SVGAGI. V shed 7 bases, J shed 3 bases, and the junction held 5 bases outside the gene matches. CDR3 size: 13 residues. These data belong to a study of cytomegalovirus exposure and HLA in healthy donors. Study-level results: Highest at DRB1 and lowest at HLA-C, TCR association rates differed among HLA loci in a later analysis.

This PCR relied on a set of 60 Vbeta primers and 13 Jbeta primers. The assay was immunoSEQ multiplex PCR, and TCRdb's table has in-frame clones only and misses some. Among 150,000 or so clones listed, 80% were seen once. The chain couples TRBV6-5 to TRBJ1-2; 7 bases align to TRBD1. The sample comprised PBMCs. The origin of this receptor is a young man in good health and CMV-seronegative. The DNA of the CDR3 is TGTGCCAGCAAAACAGGGGCTGACTATGGCTACACCTTC. This gives the protein CASKTGADYGYTF.